Listed here are 30 T cell receptor beta chains from one sample, sequenced in a study of T cells in Graves' hyperthyroidism and ophthalmopathy. Using RNA transcripts as the source, TCR beta CDR3 regions were amplified. The HTBI primer set served for first-round RT-PCR of the TCR CDR3. TCRdb ran MiXCR on the multiplex PCR reads and lists one entry per CDR3 protein. The repertoire holds 490,000 or so distinct CDR3 sequences, with 20% as singletons. The sequenced sample consisted of blood. Every receptor here comes from a middle-aged man with Graves' ophthalmopathy.

This clonotype came up a few times. The gene calls are TRBV11-2 and TRBJ2-4, with TRBD2 matching over 15 bases. The CDR3 totals 16 residues. With 5 bases clipped from V and 8 bases from J, the junction kept 7 bases outside the gene matches. The germline V gene encodes CDR1 SGHAT and CDR2 FQNNGV. The CDR3 loop reads CASSQPGLAGGDIQYF. CDR3 sequence (DNA): TGTGCCAGCAGCCAGCCGGGACTAGCGGGAGGCGACATTCAGTACTTC.

CDR3 residues: CASSANWLYGYTF. CDR3 DNA sequence: TGTGCCAGCAGCGCCAATTGGCTCTATGGCTACACCTTC. The chain recombines TRBV5-6 with TRBJ1-2; D is unresolved. Germline lookup yields CDR1 SGHDT and CDR2 YYEEEE. Trimming took off 4 bases at V and 4 bases at J, with 11 bases between the two ends. This CDR3 has 13 amino acids.

In this sample, this clonotype turned up many times. The chain links TRBV20-1 to TRBJ2-6, with D uncertain. This CDR3 is 15 amino acids long. Germline CDR1 and CDR2: DFQATT and SNEGSKA (reference sequence). V was trimmed by 3 bases and J by 2 bases, leaving 11 bases between them. DNA for the CDR3: TGCAGTGCTAGTCGGGCCGAAACTGGGGCCAACGTCCTGACTTTC. Translation gives CSASRAETGANVLTF.

This clonotype has ten or more counts. J is TRBJ2-1 and V is TRBV2; 9 bases align to TRBD1. Germline V CDR1 and CDR2: SNHLY, FYNNEI. The length of the CDR3 is 16 residues. The V gene end was trimmed by 4 bases and the J gene end by 6 bases; junction bases not matched to a gene: 10. The CDR3 here is CASSAMGTGYSNEQFF. CDR3 DNA: TGTGCCAGCAGTGCTATGGGGACAGGGTATTCCAATGAGCAGTTCTTC.

This clonotype was detected a few times. The CDR3 sequence: CSARDWQEGFNQPQHF. In nucleotides, the CDR3 is TGCAGTGCTAGAGATTGGCAGGAGGGGTTTAATCAGCCCCAGCATTTT. V gene TRBV20-1 combines with J gene TRBJ1-5, with D perhaps matching TRBD1 (5 bases). The germline gives CDR1 DFQATT, CDR2 SNEGSKA (reference sequence). The CDR3 has 16 residues. V lost 0 bases to trimming and J lost 4 bases, with 16 bases between them.

The chain combines TRBV29-1 with TRBJ2-1; 10 bases line up with TRBD2. Unmatched junction bases numbered 6, after V lost 4 bases and J lost 6 bases. Germline lookup yields CDR1 SQVTM and CDR2 ANQGSEA. The CDR3 is 14 residues long. CDR3 amino acids: CSVASGGAFNEQFF. Written as DNA, the CDR3 is TGCAGCGTTGCCAGCGGGGGGGCTTTCAATGAGCAGTTCTTC.

This chain connects TRBV12-3 or TRBV12-4 to TRBJ1-4; unclear D gene. This CDR3 contains 13 residues. V shed 2 bases and J shed 7 bases, with 8 bases lying between them. The CDR3 loop is CASSLNPGEKLFF. CDR3 coding DNA: TGTGCCAGCAGTTTAAACCCGGGTGAAAAACTGTTTTTT.

The chain joins TRBV10-2 to TRBJ2-7; D is perhaps TRBD1 (7 bases). Germline assignment: CDR1 WSHSY and CDR2 SAAADI. Trimming pared 7 bases from V and 2 bases from J, leaving 12 bases between. The CDR3 runs to 13 residues. CDR3 loop: CASKDRTTYEQYF. The CDR3 coding sequence is TGCGCCAGCAAGGACAGGACTACCTACGAGCAGTACTTC.

The chain is built from TRBV6-2 or TRBV6-3 and TRBJ2-3, with D perhaps TRBD1 (6 bases). V was cut by 5 bases and J by 6 bases, with 12 bases left in between. The CDR3 covers 13 residues. Germline values: CDR1 MNHEY, CDR2 SVGEGT. The CDR3: CASSVGAGDTQYF. DNA for the CDR3: TGTGCCAGCAGTGTGGGGGCTGGGGATACGCAGTATTTT.

This chain joins TRBV5-1 and TRBJ2-6, with D perhaps TRBD1 (5 bases). The CDR3 runs 17 residues. Trimming took off 0 bases at V and 0 bases at J, with 10 bases between the two ends. Germline CDR1 reads SGHRS; CDR2 reads YFSETQ. The CDR3 sequence: CASSLEQGLSGANVLTF. The CDR3 DNA sequence: TGCGCCAGCAGCTTGGAGCAGGGCCTCTCTGGGGCCAACGTCCTGACTTTC.

The rearrangement joins TRBV7-9 to TRBJ2-1; 11 positions agree with TRBD2. J lost 4 bases, V lost 2 bases, and 4 bases had no gene match. Germline V gene lookup returns CDR1 SEHNR and CDR2 FQNEAQ (reference sequence). CDR3 size: 16 residues. CDR3 residues: CASSLLAGGGYNEQFF. DNA of the CDR3: TGTGCCAGCAGCTTATTAGCGGGAGGGGGTTACAATGAGCAGTTCTTC.

This clonotype was detected ten times or more. The rearrangement links TRBV29-1 to TRBJ1-1; D is undetermined. V lost 7 bases to trimming and J lost 2 bases, with 11 bases between them. This CDR3 region has 12 residues. Germline V lookup: CDR1 SQVTM, CDR2 ANQGSEA. This CDR3 reads CSAERANTEAFF. In DNA, the CDR3 is TGCAGCGCTGAGAGGGCTAACACTGAAGCTTTCTTT.

This clonotype has at least ten counts. This sequence joins TRBV10-3 and TRBJ2-1; the D gene is possibly TRBD1 (7 bases). Germline V gene lookup returns CDR1 ENHRY and CDR2 SYGVKD. This CDR3 is built from 18 residues. Trimming stripped 0 bases from V and 9 bases from J, with 24 bases between. The CDR3 loop is CAISESRTGSSAGGEQFF. The CDR3 DNA reads as TGTGCCATCAGTGAGTCGAGGACCGGCTCTAGCGCAGGGGGTGAGCAGTTCTTC.

This sequence joins TRBV28 and TRBJ1-6; possibly TRBD1 for D (5 bases). V lost 6 bases and J lost 4, with 13 bases in between. The CDR3 is 15 residues long. Per the germline V gene, CDR1 is MDHEN and CDR2 is SYDVKM. As DNA, the CDR3 is TGTGCCAGCAGCCAAGACGGGGGGTATAATTCACCCCTCCACTTT. This codes for CASSQDGGYNSPLHF.

To note about this clonotype: Possible read error: a much larger clone is one base away. The chain links TRBV7-9 to TRBJ2-1; 10 positions match TRBD2. Germline CDR1 reads SEHNR; CDR2 reads FQNEAQ (reference sequence). The CDR3 length is 15 residues. This chain's CDR3 is CASGFDWTSGSEQFF. The DNA of the CDR3 is TGTGCCAGCGGCTTCGATTGGACTAGCGGTTCTGAGCAGTTCTTC.

The chain is built from TRBV28 and TRBJ1-3, with unresolved D. The ends were cut back, 3 bases at V and 0 bases at J, with 9 bases in the middle. The CDR3 contains 15 residues. The germline V gene encodes CDR1 MDHEN and CDR2 SYDVKM. CDR3 in amino acids: CASSLAGFSGNTIYF. DNA for the CDR3: TGTGCCAGCAGTTTGGCGGGATTCTCTGGAAACACCATATATTTT.

This clonotype has at least ten counts. The chain carries TRBV27 and TRBJ2-5; TRBD1 matches at 7 bases. There are 15 residues in the CDR3. CDR1 and CDR2 from the germline V gene are MNHEY and SMNVEV (reference sequence). V shed 7 bases and J 4 bases; nucleotides not matched to a gene: 12. The CDR3 sequence is CASKPGTVRTETQYF. The DNA for the CDR3 is TGTGCCAGCAAGCCCGGGACAGTGCGGACAGAGACCCAGTACTTC.

This clonotype was seen a handful of times. V is TRBV5-1 and J is TRBJ2-7; 7 bases line up with TRBD1. The CDR3 is 15 amino acids. Germline-derived CDR1 and CDR2 are SGHRS and YFSETQ. V lost 5 bases and J lost 0; bases outside the gene matches: 8. The CDR3 nucleotides read TGCGCCAGCAGAATGCTGGACAGGAGCTCCTACGAGCAGTACTTC. This encodes CASRMLDRSSYEQYF.

This clonotype was counted between two and nine times. The chain employs TRBV15 and TRBJ2-1; 10 nucleotides align to TRBD2. The CDR3 is 18 amino acids. V was pared by 1 base and J by 7 bases, with 13 bases of the junction left unmatched. Germline V gene data show CDR1 as LNHNV and CDR2 as YYDKDF (reference sequence). CDR3 nucleotides: TGTGCCACCAGCAGAGGATCCTTCAGCGGGGGGGCGGGGAATGAGCAGTTCTTC. Translating it yields CATSRGSFSGGAGNEQFF.

This chain uses TRBV20-1 with TRBJ1-2; 7 nucleotides agree with TRBD1. This CDR3 region has 16 residues. Germline V gene lookup returns CDR1 DFQATT and CDR2 SNEGSKA (reference sequence). The V segment lost 0 bases and the J segment 4 bases; nucleotides outside the gene matches: 11. The CDR3 loop is CSARDFRQGTTYGYTF. Written as DNA, the CDR3 is TGCAGTGCTAGAGACTTTAGACAGGGAACAACCTATGGCTACACCTTC.

In this sample, this clonotype turned up a few times. CDR3: CASSLDLNEQFF. As DNA, the CDR3 is TGTGCCAGCAGCTTGGATCTCAATGAGCAGTTCTTC. The V gene is TRBV5-5, the J gene TRBJ2-1; D remains ambiguous. CDR3 length: 12 residues. Germline CDR1 SGHKS, CDR2 YYEKEE (reference sequence). V gave up 0 bases and J gave up 6 bases, with 4 bases separating them.

This clonotype was counted a few times. The chain carries TRBV9 and TRBJ2-3; D may correspond to TRBD1 or TRBD2 (6 bases each). The CDR3 runs to 14 residues. Looked up from germline, CDR1 is SGDLS and CDR2 is YYNGEE. The V and J ends lost 1 base and 5 bases respectively, with 11 bases between them. The CDR3 here is CASSVRGDQDTQYF. The CDR3, as DNA: TGTGCCAGCAGCGTAAGGGGGGACCAAGATACGCAGTATTTT. The whole variable domain, filled in from reference TRBV9 and TRBJ2-3, reads DSGVTQTPKHLITATGQRVTLRCSPRSGDLSVYWYQQSLDQGLQFLIQYYNGEERAKGNILERFSAQQFPDLHSELNLSSLELGDSALYFCASSVRGDQDTQYFGPGTRLTVL.

This clonotype was counted a single time. The chain recombines TRBV7-9 with TRBJ2-1; tentatively, D is TRBD1 (5 bases). The CDR3 extends over 15 amino acids. The germline V gene encodes CDR1 SEHNR and CDR2 FQNEAQ (reference sequence). V dropped 6 bases and J dropped 0 bases, with 12 bases sitting between them. The CDR3: CASRFQGSSYNEQFF. The CDR3 nucleotides read TGTGCCAGCAGGTTCCAGGGAAGCTCCTACAATGAGCAGTTCTTC.

This clonotype turned up a few times. This rearrangement joins TRBV5-6 to TRBJ2-7, with 7 positions matching TRBD2. V lost 5 bases, J lost 0 bases, and 11 bases stayed unmatched. Germline V gene lookup returns CDR1 SGHDT and CDR2 YYEEEE. This CDR3 is 16 amino acids long. CDR3 sequence reads: CASSEYYSGASYEQYF. CDR3 nucleotides: TGTGCCAGCAGTGAATATTACAGCGGGGCCTCCTACGAGCAGTACTTC.

This clonotype appeared many times. The chain uses TRBV7-2 and TRBJ2-3; D perhaps matches TRBD2 (5 bases). This CDR3 has 14 amino acids. V was shortened by 5 bases and J by 2 bases, with 11 bases between the two germline ends. Germline values: CDR1 SGHTA, CDR2 FQGNSA. Written as DNA, the CDR3 is TGTGCCAGCAGCCCGCGACTAAACACAGATACGCAGTATTTT. This codes for CASSPRLNTDTQYF.

Turning to this clonotype: The junction departs from germline at one end; a sequencing error may be responsible. J is TRBJ2-7 and V is TRBV28, with D possibly being TRBD2 (5 bases). Germline values: CDR1 MDHEN, CDR2 SYDVKM. The CDR3 is 15 residues long. In DNA form, the CDR3 reads TGTACCAGCAGCCTCGGGCCCGGGGTAGAGGCCGAGCAGTACTTC. Translating gives CTSSLGPGVEAEQYF.

V and J are TRBV6-2 or TRBV6-3 and TRBJ2-6; D might be TRBD2 (6 bases). Trimming removed 7 bases from V and 0 bases from J, with 19 bases in between. The CDR3 contains 18 residues. The germline CDR1 and CDR2 sequences are MNHEY and SVGEGT. CDR3 protein: CASTKLRGSSSGANVLTF. DNA for the CDR3: TGTGCCAGCACTAAACTCCGGGGGTCCAGCTCTGGGGCCAACGTCCTGACTTTC.

This clonotype was detected many times. V gene TRBV5-1 combines with J gene TRBJ2-2, with D possibly TRBD2 on 5 matching bases. From germline, CDR1 is SGHRS and CDR2 YFSETQ. The CDR3 has 12 amino acids. Between the trimmed V and J ends, which lost 6 bases and 8 bases, there was a span of 11 bases. The CDR3 sequence: CASNPGGGELFF. The CDR3 DNA sequence: TGCGCCAGCAACCCCGGAGGAGGGGAGCTGTTTTTT.

This clonotype was observed at least ten times. This chain links TRBV20-1 with TRBJ1-1; D gene ambiguous. The CDR3 has 14 amino acids. V gave up 6 bases and J gave up 0 bases, with 14 bases separating them. The germline gives CDR1 DFQATT, CDR2 SNEGSKA (reference sequence). The CDR3 is CSALPFRMNTEAFF. CDR3 DNA: TGCAGTGCACTCCCTTTCCGAATGAACACTGAAGCTTTCTTT.

This clonotype has ten or more counts. The chain joins TRBV12-3 or TRBV12-4 to TRBJ2-7; TRBD1 matches 9 bases. The CDR3 sequence is 14 residues long. J gave up 3 bases and V 5 bases, and 5 bases lay outside the gene matches. CDR3 DNA sequence: TGTGCCAGCAGTCATGGGACAGGGAGCTACGAGCAGTACTTC. The encoded protein is CASSHGTGSYEQYF.